One sample yielded the 7 T cell receptor beta chains listed below, sequenced in a study of OX40 agonist ivuxolimab in advanced cancers. Clones were read by immunoSEQ multiplex PCR, and TCRdb kept only the in-frame ones, dropping some. Of 40,000 to 45,000 clones in the sample, more than 70% are singletons; the top ten hold 13%. This material consisted of CD4+ or CD8+ T cells sorted from blood, taken in a trial of the OX40 agonist ivuxolimab. These receptors were collected from an adult with an advanced solid tumor such as melanoma, head and neck, liver or kidney cancer.

J is TRBJ1-1 and V is TRBV7-9; D is possibly TRBD1 (5 bases). This CDR3 region has 16 residues. V dropped 2 bases and J dropped 5 bases, with 18 bases sitting between them. Germline lookup yields CDR1 SEHNR and CDR2 FQNEAQ (reference sequence). Written as DNA, the CDR3 is TGTGCCAGCAGCTTAATTGGGGCAGGGTCAAGGACTGAAGCTTTCTTT. This gives the protein CASSLIGAGSRTEAFF.

The rearrangement joins TRBV6-1 to TRBJ2-5; maybe TRBD2 (6 bases). Trimming stripped 6 bases from V and 0 bases from J, with 14 bases between. This CDR3 region has 15 residues. Per germline, CDR1 MNHNS and CDR2 SASEGT. The CDR3 region is CASRTGRRNQETQYF. Here the CDR3 DNA reads TGTGCCAGCAGAACCGGGAGACGGAACCAAGAGACCCAGTACTTC.

The gene calls are TRBV5-1 and TRBJ2-1, with 10 bases that match TRBD2. Trimming took 2 bases from V and 7 from J; bases not matched to a gene: 6. The germline V gene encodes CDR1 SGHRS and CDR2 YFSETQ. The CDR3 totals 15 residues. CDR3 in DNA: TGCGCCAGCAGCTTTGGCACTAGCGGGACAAATGAGCAGTTCTTC. As protein: CASSFGTSGTNEQFF.

V gene TRBV4-2 combines with J gene TRBJ1-2, with D perhaps matching TRBD1 (6 bases). The germline V gene encodes CDR1 LGHNA and CDR2 YNFKEQ. This CDR3 has 16 residues. Trimming took off 0 bases at V and 7 bases at J, with 18 bases between the two ends. CDR3 bases: TGTGCCAGCAGCCAAGAAGGAGGCAGGGGTGGCTCTGGCTACACCTTC. This sequence encodes CASSQEGGRGGSGYTF.

DNA for the CDR3: TGTGCCAGCAGTGTTGAGGAAAGTGGGGACACTGAAGCTTTCTTT. Translation gives CASSVEESGDTEAFF. The rearrangement uses TRBV6-5 and TRBJ1-1; D call uncertain. The CDR3 covers 15 residues. Germline-derived CDR1 and CDR2 are MNHEY and SVGAGI. Trimming took off 5 bases at V and 3 bases at J, with 16 bases between the two ends.

This chain connects TRBV7-2 to TRBJ2-7; 9 nucleotides agree with TRBD1. The germline V gene encodes CDR1 SGHTA and CDR2 FQGNSA. The CDR3 is 15 residues long. Trimming removed 4 bases from V and 5 bases from J; junction bases left unmatched: 9. For the CDR3, the DNA is TGTGCCAGCAGCTCCCGGGACAGGGTTTTCAACGAGCAGTACTTC. This sequence encodes CASSSRDRVFNEQYF.

The CDR3 region has the DNA TGTGCCAGCAGCTTAGGAGGGTATCGGGACGAGCAGTACTTC. Its protein product is CASSLGGYRDEQYF. The J gene is TRBJ2-7, the V gene TRBV7-3; D might be TRBD2 (6 bases). The CDR3 covers 14 residues. CDR1 is SGHTA, CDR2 FQGTGA, per germline. V gave up 2 bases and J gave up 5 bases, with 13 bases separating them.